The 9 T cell receptor beta chains reported below all come from one sample, sequenced in a study of T-cell memory formation after mild COVID-19. TCRdb processed the 5' RACE reads anew with MiXCR; each CDR3 protein has one entry. The profile covers 400,000 or so distinct CDR3 sequences, with 20% appearing a single time and 7.5% to 10% taken by the ten largest. The sequencing sample was made of PBMCs or a T cell subset sorted from them (not recorded which). The receptors were gathered from an adult woman who had mild COVID-19 (a few samples of this study predate the infection). Cell type and time point are not known.

The chain is built from TRBV12-3 or TRBV12-4 and TRBJ1-1, with no clear D. This CDR3 has 14 amino acids. Trimming took off 1 base at V and 7 bases at J, with 13 bases between the two ends. In DNA, the CDR3 is TGTGCCAGCAGTTTAGTGTTGGGGAGAAGTGAAGCTTTCTTT. Encoded protein: CASSLVLGRSEAFF.

This clonotype was recorded many times. The rearrangement links TRBV5-5 to TRBJ1-4, with D possibly being TRBD1 (6 bases). This CDR3 spans 13 amino acids. Trimming took 4 bases from V and 5 from J, leaving 9 bases between them. Germline loops: CDR1 SGHKS, CDR2 YYEKEE (reference sequence). The chain's CDR3 is CASSLDRNEKLFF. The CDR3 region has the DNA TGTGCCAGCAGCCTCGACAGGAATGAAAAACTGTTTTTT.

This clonotype appeared a few times. The CDR3 reads CASSPLGGTGELFF. The CDR3 DNA is TGTGCCAGCAGCCCCTTGGGGGGCACCGGGGAGCTGTTTTTT. The chain is built from TRBV11-2 and TRBJ2-2; D may be TRBD2 (6 bases). The V gene's germline CDR1 is SGHAT and CDR2 FQNNGV. The length of the CDR3 is 14 residues. With 5 bases removed from V and 4 bases from J, the gap between germline ends came to 11 bases.

The chain has TRBV5-6 and TRBJ1-4; D is unclear. The CDR3 contains 13 residues. V was pared by 2 bases and J by 17 bases, with 19 bases between. The germline gives CDR1 SGHDT, CDR2 YYEEEE. This CDR3 reads CASSFWSGGLGFF. Here the CDR3 DNA reads TGTGCCAGCAGCTTTTGGTCTGGCGGATTAGGTTTTTTT.

The chain uses TRBV12-3 or TRBV12-4 and TRBJ2-2; D is perhaps TRBD1 (6 bases). The CDR3 covers 14 residues. Trimming took off 3 bases at V and 6 bases at J, with 11 bases between the two ends. The CDR3 DNA reads TGTGCCAGCAGTTTTGGGGGCTTAGCCGGGGAGCTGTTTTTT. Translation gives CASSFGGLAGELFF.

The rearrangement joins TRBV2 to TRBJ2-5; 8 positions match TRBD2. This CDR3 has 13 residues. Per germline, CDR1 SNHLY and CDR2 FYNNEI. After removal of 8 bases from V and 7 bases from J, the junction contained 9 bases not matched to a gene. CDR3 in DNA: TGTGCCAGCCAGCGGGAGACCGGCGGGACCCAGTACTTC. This sequence encodes CASQRETGGTQYF.

The V call is TRBV13, the J call TRBJ1-1, with D possibly being TRBD1 (6 bases). Trimming shortened V by 5 bases and J by 0 bases, and 16 bases separated the two germline ends. Germline V gene lookup returns CDR1 PRHDT and CDR2 FYEKMQ (reference sequence). The CDR3 contains 16 residues. The CDR3 bases are TGTGCCAGCAGCCCGAACGGGGGGCGGATGAACACTGAAGCTTTCTTT. Translation gives CASSPNGGRMNTEAFF.

The chain joins TRBV5-1 to TRBJ2-2; D is unresolved. CDR3 length: 13 residues. Trimming pared 0 bases from V and 8 bases from J, leaving 8 bases between. CDR1 and CDR2 from the germline V gene are SGHRS and YFSETQ. CDR3 bases: TGCGCCAGCAGCTTGGAACCCTTTGGGGAGCTGTTTTTT. It translates to CASSLEPFGELFF.

The chain employs TRBV4-1 and TRBJ1-1, with a weak D call TRBD1 (6 bases). Germline V gives CDR1 MGHRA, CDR2 YSYEKL. The CDR3 runs 13 residues. V dropped 3 bases and J dropped 8 bases, with 13 bases sitting between them. The CDR3 region is CASSQIDRFEAFF. Written as DNA, the CDR3 is TGCGCCAGCAGCCAGATAGACAGGTTCGAAGCTTTCTTT.